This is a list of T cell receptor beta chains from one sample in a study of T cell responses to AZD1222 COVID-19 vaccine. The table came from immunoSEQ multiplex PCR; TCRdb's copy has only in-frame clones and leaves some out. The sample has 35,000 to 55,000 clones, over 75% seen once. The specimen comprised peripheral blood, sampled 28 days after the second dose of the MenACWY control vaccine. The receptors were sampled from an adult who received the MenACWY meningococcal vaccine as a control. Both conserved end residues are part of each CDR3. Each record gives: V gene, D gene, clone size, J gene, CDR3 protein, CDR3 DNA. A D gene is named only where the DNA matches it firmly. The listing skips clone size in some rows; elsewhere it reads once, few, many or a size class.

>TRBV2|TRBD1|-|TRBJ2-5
CAGLRGQGRGETQYF
TGTGCCGGTCTGAGGGGACAGGGACGGGGAGAGACCCAGTACTTC
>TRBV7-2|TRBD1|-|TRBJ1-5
CASSFAPGQGARNNQPQHF
TGTGCCAGCAGCTTCGCCCCGGGACAGGGGGCGAGAAACAATCAGCCCCAGCATTTT
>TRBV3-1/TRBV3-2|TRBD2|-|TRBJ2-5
CASSQGPAGGSETQYF
TGTGCCAGCAGCCAAGGTCCAGCGGGAGGGTCAGAGACCCAGTACTTC
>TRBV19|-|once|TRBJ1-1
CASSIRWVLRNTEAFF
TGTGCCAGTAGTATAAGGTGGGTACTTCGAAACACTGAAGCTTTCTTT
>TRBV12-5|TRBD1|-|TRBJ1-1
CASGLGGNRGLEAFF
TGTGCTAGTGGTTTGGGGGGGAACAGGGGTCTTGAAGCTTTCTTT
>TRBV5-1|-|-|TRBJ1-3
CASSLAWDGTSSGNTIYF
TGCGCCAGCAGCTTGGCGTGGGACGGAACCTCCTCTGGAAACACCATATATTTT
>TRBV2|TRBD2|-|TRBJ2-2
CASRAGTSSPSGELFF
TGTGCCAGCAGAGCTGGGACTAGCAGCCCGAGTGGGGAGCTGTTTTTT
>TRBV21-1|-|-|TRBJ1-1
CASSKLGPNLAEAFF
TGTGCCAGCAGCAAACTGGGCCCGAACCTAGCTGAAGCTTTCTTT
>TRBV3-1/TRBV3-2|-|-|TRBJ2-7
CASSQGRGRAWGEQYF
TGTGCCAGCAGCCAAGGACGCGGCAGGGCCTGGGGGGAGCAGTACTTC
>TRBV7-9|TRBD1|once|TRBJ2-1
CASSSGQGGSSGNEQFF
TGTGCCAGCAGCTCGGGACAGGGTGGATCTTCCGGCAATGAGCAGTTCTTC
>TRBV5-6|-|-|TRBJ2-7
CASSLDEYEQYF
TGTGCCAGCAGCTTGGACGAATACGAGCAGTACTTC
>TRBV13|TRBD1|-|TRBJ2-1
CASSWQDREDRFF
TGTGCCAGCAGCTGGCAGGACAGGGAGGATAGGTTCTTC
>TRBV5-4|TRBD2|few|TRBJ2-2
CASSLGPAGGSTGELFF
TGTGCCAGCAGCTTGGGGCCAGCGGGGGGATCCACCGGGGAGCTGTTTTTT
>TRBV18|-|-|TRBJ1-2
CASSPARDGGYTF
TGTGCCAGCTCACCAGCAAGGGATGGTGGCTACACCTTC
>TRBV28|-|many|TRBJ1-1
CASRRHLWNTEAFF
TGTGCCAGCAGGAGACACTTATGGAACACTGAAGCTTTCTTT
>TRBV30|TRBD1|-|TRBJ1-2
CAWSYGQGNYGYTF
TGTGCCTGGAGTTACGGACAGGGAAACTATGGCTACACCTTC
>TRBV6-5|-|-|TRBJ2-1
CASSYSGQGGYNEQFF
TGTGCCAGCAGTTACTCAGGTCAGGGCGGCTACAATGAGCAGTTCTTC
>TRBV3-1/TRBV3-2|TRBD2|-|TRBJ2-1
CASRRGGSYNEQFF
TGTGCCAGCCGACGGGGGGGGTCTTACAATGAGCAGTTCTTC
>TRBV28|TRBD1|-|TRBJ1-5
CASRPLTGVGNQPQHF
TGTGCCAGCAGGCCGCTGACAGGGGTGGGCAATCAGCCCCAGCATTTT
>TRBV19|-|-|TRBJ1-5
CASTTAMGAGNQPQHF
TGTGCCAGTACCACAGCTATGGGGGCTGGTAATCAGCCCCAGCATTTT
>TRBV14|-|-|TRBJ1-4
CASSQDRPSGSEKLFF
TGTGCCAGCAGCCAAGATCGGCCCAGCGGGAGTGAAAAACTGTTTTTT
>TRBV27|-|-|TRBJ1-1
CASSLGQGNTEAFF
TGTGCCAGCAGTTTAGGGCAGGGGAACACTGAAGCTTTCTTT
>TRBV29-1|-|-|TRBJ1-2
CSVEGFEARYTF
TGCAGCGTTGAAGGGTTCGAAGCACGCTACACCTTC
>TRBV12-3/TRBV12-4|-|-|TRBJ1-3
CASSTRGRDTIYF
TGTGCCAGCAGTACGAGGGGAAGGGACACCATATATTTT